The rows below give T cell receptor beta chains drawn from one sample of a study of shared clonotypes between healthy human individuals. Assay: immunoSEQ multiplex PCR; the TCRdb copy retains only in-frame clones and omits some. The sample lists about 230,000 clones; about 69% were seen once. Material: memory CD4+ T cells sorted from blood. The receptors were gathered from a man aged 25-40 years in good health. Both conserved end residues are part of each CDR3.

J gene: TRBJ2-3
V gene: TRBV7-6
CDR3 protein: CASSLIGQGQGTDTQYF

J gene: TRBJ2-7
V gene: TRBV7-9
CDR3 protein: CASSYEGVYEQYF

J gene: TRBJ2-7
V gene: TRBV28
CDR3 protein: CASRRMGLAYEQYF

J gene: TRBJ2-1
V gene: TRBV14
CDR3 protein: CASSQEQGQFF

J gene: TRBJ2-3
V gene: TRBV4-3
CDR3 protein: CASSQERATDTQYF

J gene: TRBJ1-5
V gene: TRBV6-1
CDR3 protein: CASSETGWSQPQHF

J gene: TRBJ2-7
V gene: TRBV7-6
CDR3 protein: CASSLGTGQFSYEQYF

J gene: TRBJ2-7
V gene: TRBV10-1
CDR3 protein: CASSGGQGNAYEQYF

J gene: TRBJ2-3
V gene: TRBV5-1
CDR3 protein: CASSSGAHTDTQYF

J gene: TRBJ2-5
V gene: TRBV21-1
CDR3 protein: CASSAGQGRQETQYF

J gene: TRBJ2-1
V gene: TRBV6-1
CDR3 protein: CASGRHEQFF

J gene: TRBJ2-7
V gene: TRBV18
CDR3 protein: CASSPQAAGLFEQYF

J gene: TRBJ2-3
V gene: TRBV14
CDR3 protein: CASSKSVDTQYF

J gene: TRBJ1-3
V gene: TRBV7-3
CDR3 protein: CASSSGSGNTIYF

J gene: TRBJ1-4
V gene: TRBV2
CDR3 protein: CASSKDRENEKLFF

J gene: TRBJ2-7
V gene: TRBV15
CDR3 protein: CATSRGPGTPNYEQYF

J gene: TRBJ1-4
V gene: TRBV5-1
CDR3 protein: CASSTSGRGEKLFF

J gene: TRBJ2-2
V gene: TRBV28
CDR3 protein: CASSSRAQGRGELFF

J gene: TRBJ2-7
V gene: TRBV11-2
CDR3 protein: CASSPPGERDLEQYF

J gene: TRBJ2-7
V gene: TRBV19
CDR3 protein: CASSAATRTPGEQYF

J gene: TRBJ2-5
V gene: TRBV2
CDR3 protein: CASKNTGLVQETQYF

J gene: TRBJ2-3
V gene: TRBV7-7
CDR3 protein: CASSPGRGAYTKSTDTQYF

J gene: TRBJ1-3
V gene: TRBV10-3
CDR3 protein: CAISTGGEDTIYF

J gene: TRBJ1-3
V gene: TRBV5-1
CDR3 protein: CASRAPPQAASGNTIYF

J gene: TRBJ2-1
V gene: TRBV10-1
CDR3 protein: CASSEGGSYNEQFF

J gene: TRBJ2-2
V gene: TRBV9
CDR3 protein: CASRTGLNTGELFF

J gene: TRBJ2-6
V gene: TRBV18
CDR3 protein: CASSPYRFSGANVLTF

J gene: TRBJ1-5
V gene: TRBV2
CDR3 protein: CASQTGNSNQPQHF

J gene: TRBJ2-3
V gene: TRBV1
CDR3 protein: CTSSQVRDPDTQYF

J gene: TRBJ2-5
V gene: TRBV29-1
CDR3 protein: CSVRVSETQYF

J gene: TRBJ2-5
V gene: TRBV5-6
CDR3 protein: CASSPDTGSTRETQYF

J gene: TRBJ2-1
V gene: TRBV12-5
CDR3 protein: CASGPGLAGGEEQFF

J gene: TRBJ2-3
V gene: TRBV29-1
CDR3 protein: CSALVSSTDTQYF

J gene: TRBJ2-3
V gene: TRBV2
CDR3 protein: CASKGGLVTDTQYF

J gene: TRBJ1-2
V gene: TRBV4-1
CDR3 protein: CASSQADRGSNYGYTF

J gene: TRBJ2-5
V gene: TRBV5-1
CDR3 protein: CASSLFLFGGEETQYF

J gene: TRBJ2-4
V gene: TRBV5-4
CDR3 protein: CASSLPGAAKNIQYF

J gene: TRBJ2-1
V gene: TRBV9
CDR3 protein: CASSVDAGGAYNEQFF

J gene: TRBJ1-5
V gene: TRBV6-6
CDR3 protein: CASRGGQANQPQHF

J gene: TRBJ1-4
V gene: TRBV7-2
CDR3 protein: CASSLNQGTLREKLFF